The rows below give T cell receptor beta chains drawn from one sample of a study of CXCR3-negative and CXCR3-positive naive CD8 T cells. TCRdb re-called the 5' RACE reads; every CDR3 protein appears as one record, without DNA. Across 40,000 to 45,000 distinct CDR3 sequences, the top ten clones capture about 8.4% of the sample. Sequencing used memory CD8+ T cells from blood. Receptor source: a human donor in good health. Some clones in this sample may be carry-over from other donors' samples. The CDR3 runs from the conserved cysteine through the conserved F or W. Clone size is stated in some rows and not others, as once, few, many or a class when expanded.

J: TRBJ1-2; V: TRBV5-1; size: .; CDR3: CASSGLTNYGYTF
J: TRBJ1-2; V: TRBV28; size: .; CDR3: CASSLLREYGYTF
J: TRBJ2-2; V: TRBV24-1; size: .; CDR3: CATRGGGLNTGELFF
J: TRBJ2-1; V: TRBV4-1; size: .; CDR3: CASSQRWGASTNSYNEQFF
J: TRBJ1-1; V: TRBV5-1; size: medium-sized; CDR3: CASSLVSGAATEAFF
J: TRBJ2-7; V: TRBV7-3; size: .; CDR3: CASSSSGGSYEQYF
J: TRBJ1-2; V: TRBV6-2/TRBV6-3; size: .; CDR3: CASSLLYGYTF
J: TRBJ1-3; V: TRBV29-1; size: .; CDR3: CSVVSGNTIYF
J: TRBJ1-1; V: TRBV6-6; size: .; CDR3: CASSYAGQGVQNTEAFF
J: TRBJ2-3; V: TRBV29-1; size: .; CDR3: CSVEGGDSTDTQYF
J: TRBJ2-4; V: TRBV29-1; size: .; CDR3: CSVAPVRGGNIQYF
J: TRBJ2-7; V: TRBV4-2; size: .; CDR3: CASSQDLRGQYF
J: TRBJ2-5; V: TRBV11-3; size: .; CDR3: CASSPGTEETQYF
J: TRBJ2-7; V: TRBV29-1; size: .; CDR3: CSVVGDTKAYEQYF
J: TRBJ2-6; V: TRBV29-1; size: .; CDR3: CSATGTGVESGANVLTF
J: TRBJ1-1; V: TRBV11-2; size: .; CDR3: CASSFGVTMNTEAFF
J: TRBJ1-1; V: TRBV6-2/TRBV6-3; size: .; CDR3: CASSYSRQGTTFF
J: TRBJ2-7; V: TRBV7-9; size: .; CDR3: CASTNVGQGYEQYF
J: TRBJ2-6; V: TRBV4-3; size: medium-sized; CDR3: CASSQSRETGANVLTF
J: TRBJ1-1; V: TRBV6-2/TRBV6-3; size: .; CDR3: CASSSVEGNTEAFF
J: TRBJ1-1; V: TRBV12-3/TRBV12-4; size: .; CDR3: CASSLSDMNTEAFF
J: TRBJ2-5; V: TRBV12-3/TRBV12-4; size: .; CDR3: CASSRGEREEETQYF
J: TRBJ2-5; V: TRBV5-6; size: .; CDR3: CASRLTRGQGDQVRETQYF
J: TRBJ2-3; V: TRBV7-3; size: .; CDR3: CASSLLGGKADTQYF
J: TRBJ2-7; V: TRBV7-9; size: .; CDR3: CASSFTSGRVHEQYF
J: TRBJ2-3; V: TRBV20-1; size: .; CDR3: CSARLGLDASADTQYF
J: TRBJ2-2; V: TRBV29-1; size: .; CDR3: CSVVQGVTGELFF
J: TRBJ2-1; V: TRBV3-1; size: .; CDR3: CASSQDLGDAGGLYNEQFF
J: TRBJ2-7; V: TRBV25-1; size: .; CDR3: CASSVQVEQYF
J: TRBJ1-1; V: TRBV10-1; size: medium-sized; CDR3: CASSECGAGGRVNTEAFF
J: TRBJ2-2; V: TRBV7-6; size: .; CDR3: CASSLRTGELFF
J: TRBJ2-1; V: TRBV5-1; size: .; CDR3: CASRDEIFSNEQFF
J: TRBJ2-5; V: TRBV19; size: .; CDR3: CASSIAETQYF
J: TRBJ2-7; V: TRBV2; size: .; CDR3: CASRGRDSPYEQYF
J: TRBJ2-5; V: TRBV27; size: .; CDR3: CASGIIQGETQYF
J: TRBJ1-1; V: TRBV20-1; size: .; CDR3: CSARGQLNTEAFF
J: TRBJ2-7; V: TRBV29-1; size: .; CDR3: CSVALTGTGNYEQYF
J: TRBJ2-7; V: TRBV12-3/TRBV12-4; size: .; CDR3: CASSLSPPSFLYHEQYF
J: TRBJ2-3; V: TRBV29-1; size: .; CDR3: CSVVQWDSDFGTDTQYF
J: TRBJ1-4; V: TRBV29-1; size: .; CDR3: CSVSGEVDEKLFF
J: TRBJ2-1; V: TRBV5-5; size: .; CDR3: CASRSGQGSLNEQFF
J: TRBJ2-1; V: TRBV27; size: .; CDR3: CASSGPSDYNEQFF
J: TRBJ2-1; V: TRBV9; size: .; CDR3: CASSASGTEYNEQFF
J: TRBJ2-3; V: TRBV12-3/TRBV12-4; size: .; CDR3: CASRRRDTTFTDTQYF
J: TRBJ2-5; V: TRBV12-5; size: .; CDR3: CASGLVPTSGSQETQYF
J: TRBJ2-2; V: TRBV12-3/TRBV12-4; size: .; CDR3: CASSLSGWGELFF
J: TRBJ2-7; V: TRBV7-2; size: .; CDR3: CASSLGITYEQYF
J: TRBJ1-1; V: TRBV29-1; size: .; CDR3: CSVPGLYTEAFF
J: TRBJ2-1; V: TRBV29-1; size: .; CDR3: CSVDGISYNEQFF
J: TRBJ2-7; V: TRBV12-3/TRBV12-4; size: .; CDR3: CASSPRFLNEQYF
J: TRBJ2-7; V: TRBV20-1; size: .; CDR3: CSARDASYEQYF
J: TRBJ2-7; V: TRBV14; size: .; CDR3: CASSQSSGSGYEQYF
J: TRBJ2-3; V: TRBV15; size: .; CDR3: CATSRVRALIGTDTQYF
J: TRBJ2-3; V: TRBV12-3/TRBV12-4; size: .; CDR3: CASSPNRGASTDTQYF
J: TRBJ2-1; V: TRBV15; size: .; CDR3: CATSIRDRGNEQFF
J: TRBJ1-5; V: TRBV6-5; size: .; CDR3: CASSYSIASGPQHF
J: TRBJ2-5; V: TRBV6-6; size: .; CDR3: CASSFSGAGETQYF
J: TRBJ2-2; V: TRBV7-8; size: .; CDR3: CASRGQTGELFF
J: TRBJ1-1; V: TRBV15; size: .; CDR3: CATSRDGWTEYTEAFF